This is a list of T cell receptor beta chains from one sample in a study of blood T cell repertoires in COVID-19. Produced via immunoSEQ multiplex PCR; TCRdb's table is partial and in-frame only. The table has about 250,000 clones, about nine tenths seen once. The sample was peripheral blood. The receptors derive from a woman between 25 and 40 years old with COVID-19, enrolled during active disease. CDR3s include the opening cysteine and the closing phenylalanine or tryptophan. The order of the fields is D gene, V gene, CDR3 length, clone size, J gene, CDR3 protein, CDR3 DNA. D genes are given only for firm matches. Expanded clones get a size class; other rows say once, few or many, or leave the size out.

NA	TRBV30	13	NA	TRBJ1-4	CAWSAQGREKLFF	TGTGCCTGGAGTGCACAGGGTAGAGAAAAACTGTTTTTT
NA	TRBV3-1/TRBV3-2	14	NA	TRBJ2-5	CASSPRIAGETQYF	TGTGCCAGCAGCCCTAGAATAGCCGGGGAGACCCAGTACTTC
TRBD2	TRBV5-6	15	NA	TRBJ2-1	CASSPWTSGSYEQFF	TGTGCCAGCAGCCCCTGGACTAGCGGGAGCTATGAGCAGTTCTTC
TRBD1	TRBV6-5	12	NA	TRBJ2-1	CASRPLTGEQFF	TGTGCCAGCAGACCGCTGACAGGGGAGCAGTTCTTC
NA	TRBV7-8	12	once	TRBJ1-5	CASSLALQPQHF	TGTGCCAGCAGCTTAGCTCTTCAGCCCCAGCATTTT
NA	TRBV11-2	14	NA	TRBJ1-2	CASSFRPFGGGYTF	TGTGCCAGCAGCTTCCGGCCCTTCGGAGGGGGCTACACCTTC
NA	TRBV6-2/TRBV6-3	13	NA	TRBJ2-2	CASSYGLPGELFF	TGTGCCAGCAGTTACGGGCTTCCCGGGGAGCTGTTTTTT
NA	TRBV19	14	NA	TRBJ2-2	CASRWGADTGELFF	TGTGCCAGTAGGTGGGGAGCCGACACCGGGGAGCTGTTTTTT
TRBD1	TRBV5-8	14	NA	TRBJ2-5	CASSRGQGAETQYF	TGTGCCAGCAGCCGTGGACAGGGGGCAGAGACCCAGTACTTC
TRBD1	TRBV12-3/TRBV12-4	13	NA	TRBJ2-1	CASSLGTGGEQFF	TGTGCCAGCAGCCTCGGGACAGGGGGCGAGCAGTTCTTC
NA	TRBV6-5	14	NA	TRBJ2-7	CASSYSALSFEQYF	TGTGCCAGCAGTTACTCAGCCCTCTCGTTCGAGCAGTACTTC
NA	TRBV24-1	13	NA	TRBJ1-4	CATSDLRGEKLFF	TGTGCCACCAGTGATTTGAGGGGTGAAAAACTGTTTTTT
TRBD2	TRBV6-5	15	NA	TRBJ2-1	CASSSGTRDYNEQFF	TGTGCCAGCAGTTCCGGGACTAGGGACTACAATGAGCAGTTCTTC
TRBD1	TRBV28	14	few	TRBJ2-7	CASSFLDRDYEQYF	TGTGCCAGCAGTTTTTTGGACAGGGACTACGAGCAGTACTTC
TRBD1	TRBV6-6	14	NA	TRBJ1-5	CASNGQGADQPQHF	TGTGCCAGCAATGGACAGGGGGCGGATCAGCCCCAGCATTTT
TRBD1	TRBV20-1	16	once	TRBJ2-7	CSASRPGDRASLEQYF	TGCAGTGCTAGTCGACCGGGGGACAGGGCCTCTCTCGAGCAGTACTTC
NA	TRBV9	15	NA	TRBJ2-5	CASSGGDRNGETQYF	TGTGCCAGCAGCGGAGGAGACAGGAACGGAGAGACCCAGTACTTC
NA	TRBV10-3	15	NA	TRBJ2-5	CAISESEAVWETQYF	TGTGCCATCAGTGAGTCCGAAGCGGTTTGGGAGACCCAGTACTTC
TRBD1	TRBV4-2	16	NA	TRBJ1-4	CASSHRQGATNEKLFF	TGTGCCAGCAGCCACCGACAGGGAGCAACTAATGAAAAACTGTTTTTT
NA	TRBV24-1	14	once	TRBJ2-2	CATSDYRSTGELFF	TGTGCCACCAGTGATTACAGGTCCACCGGGGAGCTGTTTTTT
TRBD1	TRBV24-1	14	once	TRBJ1-1	CATSDLRQGVGAFF	TGTGCCACCAGTGATTTGAGACAGGGGGTCGGAGCTTTCTTT
TRBD1	TRBV7-2	15	NA	TRBJ2-3	CASSLPGGNTDTQYF	TGTGCCAGCAGCTTACCAGGGGGCAACACAGATACGCAGTATTTT
NA	TRBV21-1	16	NA	TRBJ2-5	CASSKERTGDQETQYF	TGTGCCAGCAGCAAAGAGAGGACGGGAGACCAAGAGACCCAGTACTTC
TRBD2	TRBV7-9	19	NA	TRBJ2-4	CASRGLAGPPEIGKNIQYF	TGTGCCAGCAGGGGACTAGCGGGGCCCCCCGAGATAGGCAAAAACATTCAGTACTTC
NA	TRBV29-1	16	NA	TRBJ1-5	CSVDDHRFYSNQPQHF	TGCAGCGTTGACGATCACAGATTTTATAGCAATCAGCCCCAGCATTTT
TRBD1	TRBV29-1	15	NA	TRBJ1-1	CSPHWDRGYDTEAFF	TGCAGCCCTCATTGGGACAGGGGGTACGACACTGAAGCTTTCTTT
NA	TRBV11-2	17	NA	TRBJ2-5	CASSSRGSVYPGETQYF	TGTGCCAGCAGCTCCCGAGGTAGCGTGTACCCGGGAGAGACCCAGTACTTC
NA	TRBV11-3	14	NA	TRBJ2-3	CASSLGATTDTQYF	TGTGCCAGCAGCTTAGGGGCGACCACAGATACGCAGTATTTT
NA	TRBV7-8	17	NA	TRBJ2-3	CASSLALGASGTDTQYF	TGTGCCAGCAGCTTAGCCTTGGGGGCCTCGGGCACAGATACGCAGTATTTT
TRBD1	TRBV7-9	15	NA	TRBJ1-1	CASRGQGGLNTEAFF	TGTGCCAGCAGAGGACAGGGAGGTTTGAACACTGAAGCTTTCTTT
TRBD1	TRBV9	16	NA	TRBJ2-3	CASSVGTGGDADTQYF	TGTGCCAGCAGCGTCGGGACAGGGGGCGATGCAGATACGCAGTATTTT
TRBD1	TRBV11-2	16	NA	TRBJ2-3	CASSLSWTGGTDTQYF	TGTGCCAGCAGCTTATCATGGACAGGAGGCACAGATACGCAGTATTTT
NA	TRBV29-1	13	NA	TRBJ2-5	CSAPQGGGETQYF	TGCAGTGCCCCCCAGGGGGGCGGCGAGACCCAGTACTTC
TRBD1	TRBV10-3	14	NA	TRBJ1-6	CAISAGTDNSPLHF	TGTGCCATCAGTGCAGGGACAGATAATTCACCCCTCCACTTT
NA	TRBV18	16	NA	TRBJ1-2	CASSHDGEKGFDGYTF	TGTGCCAGCTCACACGACGGGGAGAAAGGTTTTGATGGCTACACCTTC
NA	TRBV5-6	13	NA	TRBJ2-1	CASRAALVHEQFF	TGTGCCAGCAGAGCCGCCCTAGTCCATGAGCAGTTCTTC
NA	TRBV4-3	19	NA	TRBJ2-3	CASSQGRVLSHGGTDTQYF	TGCGCCAGCAGCCAAGGCCGCGTGTTGAGCCATGGAGGCACAGATACGCAGTATTTT
TRBD1	TRBV7-8	15	NA	TRBJ1-2	CASSLTGTGIYGYTF	TGTGCCAGCAGCTTAACCGGGACAGGGATCTATGGCTACACCTTC
NA	TRBV7-9	17	NA	TRBJ1-3	CASSPAGGRPSGNTIYF	TGTGCCAGCAGCCCAGCGGGGGGCCGACCCTCTGGAAACACCATATATTTT
TRBD2	TRBV19	15	NA	TRBJ2-3	CASTPGTSGGDTQYF	TGTGCCAGTACCCCCGGGACTAGCGGGGGTGATACGCAGTATTTT
TRBD2	TRBV7-2	18	NA	TRBJ2-1	CASSSNLLAGSSYNEQFF	TGTGCCAGCAGCTCAAACTTACTAGCGGGCAGCTCCTACAATGAGCAGTTCTTC
NA	TRBV7-2	16	few	TRBJ1-4	CASSFRDSTTNEKLFF	TGTGCCAGCAGCTTCCGGGACTCAACAACTAATGAAAAACTGTTTTTT
NA	TRBV4-1	13	NA	TRBJ1-1	CASSQEKHTEAFF	TGCGCCAGCAGCCAAGAAAAGCACACTGAAGCTTTCTTT
NA	TRBV5-6	15	NA	TRBJ1-4	CASSLEQGHNEKLFF	TGTGCCAGCAGCTTGGAACAGGGTCATAATGAAAAACTGTTTTTT
TRBD2	TRBV28	15	once	TRBJ2-3	CASSSWSGGEHTQYF	TGTGCCAGCAGTTCCTGGTCCGGGGGGGAGCATACGCAGTATTTT
NA	TRBV28	16	NA	TRBJ1-1	CASQRGGINWRAEAFF	TGTGCCAGTCAAAGGGGGGGGATTAATTGGCGGGCTGAAGCTTTCTTT
NA	TRBV2	15	NA	TRBJ1-2	CASSEVTVTDYGYTF	TGTGCCAGCAGTGAAGTAACGGTAACTGACTATGGCTACACCTTC
TRBD1	TRBV5-5	12	once	TRBJ1-2	CASSPQGDGYTF	TGTGCCAGCAGCCCCCAGGGGGATGGCTACACCTTC
NA	TRBV10-3	14	few	TRBJ2-3	CAISEGTGTDTQYF	TGTGCCATCAGTGAAGGGACTGGTACAGATACGCAGTATTTT
NA	TRBV3-1/TRBV3-2	14	NA	TRBJ2-1	CASSPLRTNNEQFF	TGTGCCAGCAGCCCCCTCCGGACTAACAATGAGCAGTTCTTC
NA	TRBV5-6	16	NA	TRBJ2-6	CASSFSADTGANVLTF	TGTGCCAGCAGCTTCTCCGCAGATACTGGGGCCAACGTCCTGACTTTC
TRBD2	TRBV6-5	14	NA	TRBJ2-1	CASSPSGTYNEQFF	TGTGCCAGCAGTCCTAGCGGGACGTACAATGAGCAGTTCTTC